Listed here are 20 T cell receptor beta chains from one sample, sequenced in a study of T cell changes during pregnancy in multiple sclerosis. The method was immunoSEQ multiplex PCR; TCRdb's version includes in-frame clones alone and lacks a portion of them. The repertoire holds about 64,000 clones, around 90% seen once, with roughly 1.5% in the top ten. Material: peripheral blood, obtained in the second trimester of pregnancy. These receptors all come from a female donor with multiple sclerosis, enrolled in a pregnancy study.

The CDR3 DNA reads as TGCGCCAGCAGCTCCCGGTTGTACGAATCGAACACCGGGGAGCTGTTTTTT. As protein: CASSSRLYESNTGELFF. The chain combines TRBV5-1 with TRBJ2-2, with no clear D. Germline assignment: CDR1 SGHRS and CDR2 YFSETQ. CDR3 length: 17 residues. Trimming stripped 3 bases from V and 0 bases from J, with 15 bases between.

The rearrangement joins TRBV28 to TRBJ1-2; D not resolved. Germline V lookup: CDR1 MDHEN, CDR2 SYDVKM. V was trimmed by 3 bases and J by 4 bases, leaving 6 bases between them. This CDR3 is 12 amino acids long. The CDR3 loop reads CASSFNSYGYTF. The CDR3 DNA follows: TGTGCCAGCAGTTTCAATAGCTATGGCTACACCTTC.

The chain is built from TRBV10-1 and TRBJ2-2; 14 nucleotides agree with TRBD2. CDR3 size: 21 residues. With V trimmed by 0 bases and J by 3 bases, 12 bases remained unmatched. Germline loops: CDR1 WNHNN, CDR2 SYGVQD (reference sequence). The CDR3 loop is CASSESAPGTSGSRYTGELFF. In DNA, the CDR3 is TGCGCCAGCAGTGAGTCGGCGCCTGGGACTAGCGGGAGTCGGTACACCGGGGAGCTGTTTTTT.

The rearrangement uses TRBV7-4 and TRBJ1-2, with D perhaps TRBD1 (5 bases). Deletions cut 5 bases from V and 2 bases from J, with 12 bases between. CDR1 and CDR2 (germline): SGHVT, SQSDAQ. CDR3 length: 14 residues. CDR3 protein: CASSHSQGNYGYTF. CDR3 in DNA: TGTGCCAGCAGCCACTCCCAGGGCAACTATGGCTACACCTTC.

The chain carries TRBV30 and TRBJ2-3; 14 nucleotides match TRBD2. This CDR3 comprises 15 residues. Germline lookup yields CDR1 GTSNPN and CDR2 SVGIG (reference sequence). V trimming: 4 bases; J trimming: 5 bases; junction bases outside the gene matches: 5. The CDR3 DNA reads TGTGCCTGGACGAGACTAGCGGGGGGGATAGATACGCAGTATTTT. This encodes CAWTRLAGGIDTQYF.

The chain recombines TRBV19 with TRBJ2-7, with 7 bases matching TRBD2. CDR1 LNHDA and CDR2 SQIVND come from the germline V gene (reference sequence). The CDR3 is 13 amino acids. Trimming removed 5 bases from V and 4 bases from J; junction bases left unmatched: 5. The CDR3 nucleotides read TGTGCCAGTAGTCCTGGGAGGGGTTACGAGCAGTACTTC. Its protein product is CASSPGRGYEQYF. Drawing the rest from reference TRBV19 and TRBJ2-7, the complete variable domain is DGGITQSPKYLFRKEGQNVTLSCEQNLNHDAMYWYRQDPGQGLRLIYYSQIVNDFQKGDIAEGYSVSREKKESFPLTVTSAQKNPTAFYLCASSPGRGYEQYFGPGTRLTVT.

The J gene is TRBJ2-7, the V gene TRBV15; the D gene is possibly TRBD1 (5 bases). Trimming left V 1 base short and J 3 bases short, with 13 bases between. Germline CDR1 is LNHNV and CDR2 is YYDKDF (reference sequence). This CDR3 is 15 amino acids long. The chain's CDR3 is CATSRGTGPSYEQYF. In nucleotides, the CDR3 is TGTGCCACCAGCAGAGGTACAGGACCTAGCTACGAGCAGTACTTC.

V gene TRBV10-1 combines with J gene TRBJ2-1, with a tentative D call TRBD1 (6 bases). The V gene's germline CDR1 is WNHNN and CDR2 SYGVQD (reference sequence). The length of the CDR3 is 12 residues. Between the trimmed V and J ends, which lost 5 bases and 9 bases, there was a span of 11 bases. The CDR3 sequence: CASSQTGREQFF. In DNA, the CDR3 is TGCGCCAGCAGTCAGACAGGTCGTGAGCAGTTCTTC.

This clone showed up just once. The rearrangement uses TRBV5-1 and TRBJ2-3, with 8 nucleotides matching TRBD1. The germline V gene encodes CDR1 SGHRS and CDR2 YFSETQ. Trimming at V came to 2 bases and at J to 4 bases, leaving 6 bases not matched to a gene. The CDR3 contains 15 residues. CDR3: CASSLTGGGADTQYF. Here the CDR3 DNA reads TGCGCCAGCAGCTTAACAGGGGGAGGAGCAGATACGCAGTATTTT.

This chain links TRBV7-2 with TRBJ2-2; D remains unclear. Deletions cut 1 base from V and 3 bases from J, with 9 bases between. In germline, CDR1 is SGHTA, CDR2 FQGNSA. The CDR3 totals 15 residues. CDR3 DNA sequence: TGTGCCAGCAGCTTAGGTGGCAGGTACACCGGGGAGCTGTTTTTT. Its protein is CASSLGGRYTGELFF.

This chain connects TRBV11-3 to TRBJ2-3, with 7 bases fitting TRBD2. The V gene end was trimmed by 5 bases and the J gene end by 5 bases; junction bases not matched to a gene: 4. Germline V gene data show CDR1 as SGHNT and CDR2 as YENEEA. The length of the CDR3 is 13 residues. CDR3 region: CASSPAGLDTQYF. CDR3 DNA sequence: TGTGCCAGCAGCCCAGCGGGATTAGATACGCAGTATTTT.

This chain connects TRBV7-9 to TRBJ1-1, with 9 bases fitting TRBD1. The CDR3 spans 15 residues. Trimming took 5 bases from V and 1 from J; bases not matched to a gene: 5. Germline CDR1 is SEHNR and CDR2 is FQNEAQ (reference sequence). The CDR3 DNA reads TGTGCCAGCAGCCCTGGGGGACAGGGGAACACTGAAGCTTTCTTT. Amino acid sequence: CASSPGGQGNTEAFF. The complete variable domain, with remaining parts taken from reference TRBV7-9 and TRBJ1-1, reads DTGVSQNPRHKITKRGQNVTFRCDPISEHNRLYWYRQTLGQGPEFLTYFQNEAQLEKSRLLSDRFSAERPKGSFSTLEIQRTEQGDSAMYLCASSPGGQGNTEAFFGQGTRLTVV.

V and J are TRBV6-6 and TRBJ1-3, with a weak D call TRBD1 (6 bases). The V end was cut by 4 bases, the J end by 3 bases, with 13 bases between. Germline V CDR1 and CDR2: MNHNY, SVGAGI (reference sequence). The CDR3 totals 15 residues. Here the CDR3 reads CASSLRGSGGNTIYF. The CDR3 region has the DNA TGTGCCAGCAGTTTGAGGGGGAGTGGTGGAAACACCATATATTTT.

This clone occurred once. The rearrangement joins TRBV7-3 to TRBJ1-4, with D perhaps matching TRBD1 (5 bases). The CDR3 runs to 14 residues. Germline loops: CDR1 SGHTA, CDR2 FQGTGA. The V end lost 3 bases, the J end lost 6 bases, and 11 bases lay between the germline ends. The CDR3 protein is CASSLAGNHEKLFF. CDR3 in DNA: TGTGCCAGCAGCTTGGCAGGGAACCATGAAAAACTGTTTTTT.

The V gene is TRBV10-3, the J gene TRBJ1-1, with a tentative D call TRBD1 (6 bases). CDR3 length: 15 amino acids. Germline values: CDR1 ENHRY, CDR2 SYGVKD. Trimming left V 2 bases short and J 0 bases short, with 10 bases between. CDR3 nucleotide sequence: TGTGCCATCAGTGAGGGAGACAGGTTGAACACTGAAGCTTTCTTT. Translated, it gives CAISEGDRLNTEAFF.

V usage is TRBV18 and J usage is TRBJ2-7, with 15 bases lining up with TRBD2. The germline CDR1 and CDR2 sequences are KGHSH and LQKENI. The CDR3 has 18 amino acids. With V trimmed by 3 bases and J by 4 bases, 10 bases remained unmatched. The CDR3 nucleotides are TGTGCCAGCTCACCGCGTGGGACTAGCGGGAGGTTCGGGTACGAGCAGTACTTC. This encodes CASSPRGTSGRFGYEQYF.

The chain recombines TRBV2 with TRBJ1-1; perhaps TRBD1 as D (6 bases). V was shortened by 4 bases and J by 1 base, with 10 bases between the two germline ends. Germline-derived CDR1 and CDR2 are SNHLY and FYNNEI. The CDR3 contains 14 residues. The CDR3 protein is CASSVGTKNTEAFF. For the CDR3, the DNA is TGTGCCAGCAGTGTAGGGACAAAGAACACTGAAGCTTTCTTT.

The rearrangement joins TRBV7-2 to TRBJ2-2; 13 bases are a match to TRBD2. This CDR3 spans 17 amino acids. The germline V gene has CDR1 SGHTA and CDR2 FQGNSA. With V trimmed by 5 bases and J by 4 bases, 7 bases remained unmatched. CDR3 DNA: TGTGCCAGCAGCCGGAGGACTAGCGGGAGCGGCACCGGGGAGCTGTTTTTT. Its translation: CASSRRTSGSGTGELFF.

A single count supports this clone. This rearrangement joins TRBV30 to TRBJ2-1, with 8 nucleotides matching TRBD2. This CDR3 has 13 residues. Germline V lookup: CDR1 GTSNPN, CDR2 SVGIG (reference sequence). The ends lost 8 bases at V and 4 bases at J; junction bases unmatched: 7. In DNA form, the CDR3 reads TGTGCCACACCCGGGACTAGATACAATGAGCAGTTCTTC. Its protein is CATPGTRYNEQFF.

This chain uses TRBV7-6 with TRBJ2-2; 8 positions match TRBD1. This CDR3 is 18 amino acids long. Per the germline V gene, CDR1 is SGHVS and CDR2 is FNYEAQ. V lost 6 bases, J lost 6 bases, and 18 bases stayed unmatched. CDR3 coding DNA: TGTGCCAGCAGTCAGGACTCCCAGGGGGCCCACGTGTCCGGGGAGCTGTTTTTT. Translation: CASSQDSQGAHVSGELFF.